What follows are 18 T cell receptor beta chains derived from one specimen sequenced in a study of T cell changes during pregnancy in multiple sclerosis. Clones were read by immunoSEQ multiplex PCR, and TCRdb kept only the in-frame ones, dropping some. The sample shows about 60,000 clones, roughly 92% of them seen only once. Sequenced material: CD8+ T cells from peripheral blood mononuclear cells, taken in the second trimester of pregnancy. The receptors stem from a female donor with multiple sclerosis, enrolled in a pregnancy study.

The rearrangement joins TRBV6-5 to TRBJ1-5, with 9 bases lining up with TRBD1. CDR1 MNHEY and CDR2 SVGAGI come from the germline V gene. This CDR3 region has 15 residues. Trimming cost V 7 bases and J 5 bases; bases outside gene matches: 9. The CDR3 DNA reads TGTGCCAGCAACCCGGACAGGGGCCAGGATCAGCCCCAGCATTTT. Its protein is CASNPDRGQDQPQHF.

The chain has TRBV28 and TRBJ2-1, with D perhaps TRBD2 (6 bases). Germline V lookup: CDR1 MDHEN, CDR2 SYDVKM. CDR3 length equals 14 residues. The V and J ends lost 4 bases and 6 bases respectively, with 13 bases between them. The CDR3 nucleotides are TGTGCCAGCAGTTCGGGAGACGGGGTCAATGAGCAGTTCTTC. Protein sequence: CASSSGDGVNEQFF.

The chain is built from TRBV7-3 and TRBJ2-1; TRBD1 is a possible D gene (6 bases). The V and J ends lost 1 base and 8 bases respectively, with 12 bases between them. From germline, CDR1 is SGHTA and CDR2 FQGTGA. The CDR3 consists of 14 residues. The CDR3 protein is CASSLNGEGDEQFF. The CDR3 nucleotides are TGTGCCAGCAGCTTAAACGGAGAGGGGGATGAGCAGTTCTTC.

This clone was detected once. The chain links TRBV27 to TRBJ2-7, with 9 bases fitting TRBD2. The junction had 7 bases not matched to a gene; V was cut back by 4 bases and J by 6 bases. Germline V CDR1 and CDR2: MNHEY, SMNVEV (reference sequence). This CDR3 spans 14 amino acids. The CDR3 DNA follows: TGTGCCAGCAGTTACCCCAGCGGGAGGTCCGAGCAGTACTTC. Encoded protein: CASSYPSGRSEQYF.

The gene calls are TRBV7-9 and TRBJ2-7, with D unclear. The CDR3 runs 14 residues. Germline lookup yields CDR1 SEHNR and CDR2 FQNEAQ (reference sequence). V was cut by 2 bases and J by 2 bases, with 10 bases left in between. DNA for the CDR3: TGTGCCAGCAGCTTAACGGGTTCTCCCTACGAGCAGTACTTC. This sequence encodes CASSLTGSPYEQYF.

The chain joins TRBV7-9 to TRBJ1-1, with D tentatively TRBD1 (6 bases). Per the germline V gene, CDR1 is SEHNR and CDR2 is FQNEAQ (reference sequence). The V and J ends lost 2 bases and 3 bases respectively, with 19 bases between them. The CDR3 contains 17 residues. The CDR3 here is CASSLPRTDTPYTEAFF. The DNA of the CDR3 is TGTGCCAGCAGCTTACCCCGGACAGATACACCGTACACTGAAGCTTTCTTT.

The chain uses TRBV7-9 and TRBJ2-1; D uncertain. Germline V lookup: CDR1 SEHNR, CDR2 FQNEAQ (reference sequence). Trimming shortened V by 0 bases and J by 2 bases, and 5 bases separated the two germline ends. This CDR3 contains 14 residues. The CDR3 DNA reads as TGTGCCAGCAGCTTAGCCCTAACCTACAATGAGCAGTTCTTC. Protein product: CASSLALTYNEQFF.

The CDR3: CASSQDRGRLTEAFF. CDR3 coding DNA: TGCGCCAGCAGCCAGGACAGGGGGCGGTTGACTGAAGCTTTCTTT. The V gene is TRBV5-1, the J gene TRBJ1-1; TRBD1 matches 11 bases. Germline values: CDR1 SGHRS, CDR2 YFSETQ. V trimming: 4 bases; J trimming: 5 bases; junction bases outside the gene matches: 7. The CDR3 runs 15 residues. The whole variable domain, filled in from reference TRBV5-1 and TRBJ1-1, reads KAGVTQTPRYLIKTRGQQVTLSCSPISGHRSVSWYQQTPGQGLQFLFEYFSETQRNKGNFPGRFSGRQFSNSRSEMNVSTLELGDSALYLCASSQDRGRLTEAFFGQGTRLTVV.

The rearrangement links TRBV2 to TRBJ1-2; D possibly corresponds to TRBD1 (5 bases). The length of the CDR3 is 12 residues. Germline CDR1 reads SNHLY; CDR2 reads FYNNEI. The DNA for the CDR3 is TGTGCAAGGGGCAGTATTAACTATGGCTACACCTTC. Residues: CARGSINYGYTF.

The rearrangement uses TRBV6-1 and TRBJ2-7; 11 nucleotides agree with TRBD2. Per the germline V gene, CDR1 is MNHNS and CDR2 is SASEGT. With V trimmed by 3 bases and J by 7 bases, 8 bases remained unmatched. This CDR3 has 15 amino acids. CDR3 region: CASSELAGGSGEQYF. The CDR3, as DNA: TGTGCCAGCAGTGAGCTAGCGGGAGGATCGGGGGAGCAGTACTTC.

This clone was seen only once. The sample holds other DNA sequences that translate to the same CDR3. The CDR3 DNA follows: TGTGCCAGCAGCCTCAGGGGTACCGGGGAGCTGTTTTTT. Translating gives CASSLRGTGELFF. The rearrangement joins TRBV28 to TRBJ2-2; D possibly corresponds to TRBD1 (6 bases). Trimming took 6 bases from V and 5 from J, leaving 10 bases between them. From germline, CDR1 is MDHEN and CDR2 SYDVKM. The CDR3 covers 13 residues.

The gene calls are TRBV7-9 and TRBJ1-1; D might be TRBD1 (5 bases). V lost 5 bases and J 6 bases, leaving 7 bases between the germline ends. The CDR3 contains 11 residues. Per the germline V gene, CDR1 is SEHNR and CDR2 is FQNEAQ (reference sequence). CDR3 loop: CASSPGSEAFF. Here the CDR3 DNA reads TGTGCCAGCAGCCCAGGGTCTGAAGCTTTCTTT.

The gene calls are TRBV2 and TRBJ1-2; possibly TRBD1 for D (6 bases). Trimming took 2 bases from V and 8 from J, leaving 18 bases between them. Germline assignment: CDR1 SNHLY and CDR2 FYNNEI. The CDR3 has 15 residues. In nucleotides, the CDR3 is TGTGCCAGCAGTGAATATCCAGGGGAAGCATTCGGCTACACCTTC. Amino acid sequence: CASSEYPGEAFGYTF.

The CDR3 bases are TGTGCCAGCAGCTCAAATAAAGGGACTAGCCGGGGGTCCTACGAGCAGTACTTC. It is translated as CASSSNKGTSRGSYEQYF. This chain links TRBV7-9 with TRBJ2-7; TRBD2 matches 9 bases. Germline V lookup: CDR1 SEHNR, CDR2 FQNEAQ (reference sequence). The CDR3 runs 18 residues. V lost 4 bases and J lost 1; bases outside the gene matches: 14.

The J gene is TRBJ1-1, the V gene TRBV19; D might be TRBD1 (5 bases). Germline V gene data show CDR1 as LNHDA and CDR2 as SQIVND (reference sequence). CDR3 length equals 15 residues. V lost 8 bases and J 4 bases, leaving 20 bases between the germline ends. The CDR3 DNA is TGTGCCAGTTCGGGACTCTTAAACGGGGGCACTGAAGCTTTCTTT. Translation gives CASSGLLNGGTEAFF. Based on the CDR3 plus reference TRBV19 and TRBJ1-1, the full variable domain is DGGITQSPKYLFRKEGQNVTLSCEQNLNHDAMYWYRQDPGQGLRLIYYSQIVNDFQKGDIAEGYSVSREKKESFPLTVTSAQKNPTAFYLCASSGLLNGGTEAFFGQGTRLTVV.

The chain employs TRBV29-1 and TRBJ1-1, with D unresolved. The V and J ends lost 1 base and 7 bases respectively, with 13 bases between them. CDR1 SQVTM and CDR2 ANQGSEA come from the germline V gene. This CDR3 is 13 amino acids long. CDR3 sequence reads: CSVEVVEASEAFF. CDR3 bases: TGCAGCGTTGAAGTTGTAGAGGCAAGTGAAGCTTTCTTT.

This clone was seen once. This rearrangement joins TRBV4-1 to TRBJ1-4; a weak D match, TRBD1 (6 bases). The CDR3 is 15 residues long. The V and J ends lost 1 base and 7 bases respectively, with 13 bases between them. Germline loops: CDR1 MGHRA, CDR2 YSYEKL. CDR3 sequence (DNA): TGCGCCAGCAGCCAAGCCGGGGGGCGTGGTGAAAAACTGTTTTTT. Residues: CASSQAGGRGEKLFF.

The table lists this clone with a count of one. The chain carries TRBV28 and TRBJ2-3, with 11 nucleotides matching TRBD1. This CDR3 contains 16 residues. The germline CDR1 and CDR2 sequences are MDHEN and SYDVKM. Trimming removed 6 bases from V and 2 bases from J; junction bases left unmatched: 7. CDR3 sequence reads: CASRPTGQGATDTQYF. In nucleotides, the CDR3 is TGTGCCAGCAGACCGACCGGACAGGGGGCCACAGATACGCAGTATTTT.